Following are 4 T cell receptor beta chains from one sample sequenced in a study of PD-1 blockade in classical Hodgkin lymphoma. There was relapse after autologous stem cell transplantation in every patient, and there was variation in brentuximab vedotin exposure. Libraries were prepared by immunoSEQ multiplex PCR; TCRdb keeps only in-frame clonotypes and omits some of them. The sample lists 30,000 to 45,000 clones, 69% seen once, with about 14% in the top ten. Here the sequenced sample was peripheral blood mononuclear cells (PBMCs), taken before the second cycle of nivolumab. Receptors originate from a human donor with classical Hodgkin lymphoma.

The gene calls are TRBV4-1 and TRBJ2-5, with D possibly being TRBD1 or TRBD2 (5 bases each). Germline values: CDR1 MGHRA, CDR2 YSYEKL. Trimming pared 2 bases from V and 1 base from J, leaving 8 bases between. This CDR3 region has 14 residues. CDR3 sequence: CASSQNGGQETQYF. CDR3 sequence (DNA): TGCGCCAGCAGCCAAAATGGGGGCCAAGAGACCCAGTACTTC.

This clone was picked up a small number of times. The genes are TRBV2 and TRBJ1-4, with D possibly being TRBD1 (5 bases). Germline CDR1 and CDR2: SNHLY and FYNNEI. V was pared by 2 bases and J by 7 bases, with 17 bases between. The CDR3 runs to 16 residues. The CDR3 reads CASSEPKGRGLEKLFF. The DNA of the CDR3 is TGTGCCAGCAGTGAACCAAAAGGGAGGGGACTTGAAAAACTGTTTTTT. The full variable domain, its missing parts supplied by reference TRBV2 and TRBJ1-4, is EPEVTQTPSHQVTQMGQEVILRCVPISNHLYFYWYRQILGQKVEFLVSFYNNEISEKSEIFDDQFSVERPDGSNFTLKIRSTKLEDSAMYFCASSEPKGRGLEKLFFGSGTQLSVL.

The chain uses TRBV30 and TRBJ2-1; no clear D gene. Germline V gene data show CDR1 as GTSNPN and CDR2 as SVGIG (reference sequence). The CDR3 is 13 amino acids. Deletions cut 0 bases from V and 9 bases from J, with 12 bases between. CDR3 region: CAWSVIPSSEQFF. The DNA for the CDR3 is TGTGCCTGGAGTGTAATTCCGTCGAGTGAGCAGTTCTTC.

This chain uses TRBV2 with TRBJ1-2; no reliable D call. The CDR3 is 13 residues long. Trimming cost V 5 bases and J 2 bases, with 9 bases left between them. From germline, CDR1 is SNHLY and CDR2 FYNNEI. The CDR3: CASSQVGNYGYTF. CDR3 DNA sequence: TGTGCCAGCAGTCAGGTGGGGAACTATGGCTACACCTTC.